This T cell receptor beta chain was sequenced for a study of cytomegalovirus exposure and HLA in healthy donors. Study as a whole: HLA-typed donors were the source of about 85 million unique TCRs held in an early data release. Broader study findings: Some highly shared sequence variants likely arose as a pipeline artifact. In an earlier analysis, about 87% or about 30%: the productive usage of most TCR beta V segments.

Note on this clone: Its antigen is unknown.

The length of the CDR3 is 15 residues. V lost 1 base to trimming and J lost 4 bases; unmatched junction nucleotides: 5. Germline V CDR1 and CDR2: SGHTA, FQGNSA. With 60 Vbeta and 13 Jbeta primers, the PCR was carried out. Measured with immunoSEQ multiplex PCR; TCRdb has only the in-frame clones, and not every one. The sample lists some 140,000 clones, about two thirds seen once, with around 4.2% in the top ten. The rearrangement uses TRBV7-2 and TRBJ2-5, with 8 bases that match TRBD2. The source material was PBMCs. The sequence was obtained from a man aged 45 to 65 in good health and CMV-seropositive. This chain's CDR3 is CASSLGAGVTETQYF. CDR3 DNA: TGTGCCAGCAGCTTAGGAGCGGGAGTTACAGAGACCCAGTACTTC.